The T cell receptor beta chain described here comes from a study of CXCR3-negative and CXCR3-positive naive CD8 T cells. As regards this clonotype: Its antigen is as yet unknown.

Study-wide findings and caveats: Both naive subsets, CXCR3-negative and CXCR3-positive, displayed similar TRBV-TRBJ usage, unlike memory cells. CXCR3-positive naive cells had TRB CDR3s that were more hydrophobic than CXCR3-negative naive cells had. The study found CXCR3 expression partially decreased after cryopreservation and ran most assays on fresh PBMCs.

TRB cDNA libraries were made by UMI-labeled 5' RACE. TCRdb reworked the 5' RACE reads into one entry per CDR3 protein, no DNA. The table lists roughly 65,000 distinct CDR3 sequences. Per the germline V gene, CDR1 is MNHEY and CDR2 is SMNVEV (reference sequence). The CDR3 extends over 15 amino acids. The sequenced sample consisted of naive CXCR3+ CD8+ T cells from blood. Subset here: CD45RO-CCR7+CD27+CD95- naive CD8+ T cells expressing CXCR3 (TNR3+). The TCR originated in a human donor in good health. Some clones in this sample may be carry-over from other donors' samples. This chain links TRBV27 with TRBJ2-2. The chain's CDR3 is CASSLEVGHNGELFF.